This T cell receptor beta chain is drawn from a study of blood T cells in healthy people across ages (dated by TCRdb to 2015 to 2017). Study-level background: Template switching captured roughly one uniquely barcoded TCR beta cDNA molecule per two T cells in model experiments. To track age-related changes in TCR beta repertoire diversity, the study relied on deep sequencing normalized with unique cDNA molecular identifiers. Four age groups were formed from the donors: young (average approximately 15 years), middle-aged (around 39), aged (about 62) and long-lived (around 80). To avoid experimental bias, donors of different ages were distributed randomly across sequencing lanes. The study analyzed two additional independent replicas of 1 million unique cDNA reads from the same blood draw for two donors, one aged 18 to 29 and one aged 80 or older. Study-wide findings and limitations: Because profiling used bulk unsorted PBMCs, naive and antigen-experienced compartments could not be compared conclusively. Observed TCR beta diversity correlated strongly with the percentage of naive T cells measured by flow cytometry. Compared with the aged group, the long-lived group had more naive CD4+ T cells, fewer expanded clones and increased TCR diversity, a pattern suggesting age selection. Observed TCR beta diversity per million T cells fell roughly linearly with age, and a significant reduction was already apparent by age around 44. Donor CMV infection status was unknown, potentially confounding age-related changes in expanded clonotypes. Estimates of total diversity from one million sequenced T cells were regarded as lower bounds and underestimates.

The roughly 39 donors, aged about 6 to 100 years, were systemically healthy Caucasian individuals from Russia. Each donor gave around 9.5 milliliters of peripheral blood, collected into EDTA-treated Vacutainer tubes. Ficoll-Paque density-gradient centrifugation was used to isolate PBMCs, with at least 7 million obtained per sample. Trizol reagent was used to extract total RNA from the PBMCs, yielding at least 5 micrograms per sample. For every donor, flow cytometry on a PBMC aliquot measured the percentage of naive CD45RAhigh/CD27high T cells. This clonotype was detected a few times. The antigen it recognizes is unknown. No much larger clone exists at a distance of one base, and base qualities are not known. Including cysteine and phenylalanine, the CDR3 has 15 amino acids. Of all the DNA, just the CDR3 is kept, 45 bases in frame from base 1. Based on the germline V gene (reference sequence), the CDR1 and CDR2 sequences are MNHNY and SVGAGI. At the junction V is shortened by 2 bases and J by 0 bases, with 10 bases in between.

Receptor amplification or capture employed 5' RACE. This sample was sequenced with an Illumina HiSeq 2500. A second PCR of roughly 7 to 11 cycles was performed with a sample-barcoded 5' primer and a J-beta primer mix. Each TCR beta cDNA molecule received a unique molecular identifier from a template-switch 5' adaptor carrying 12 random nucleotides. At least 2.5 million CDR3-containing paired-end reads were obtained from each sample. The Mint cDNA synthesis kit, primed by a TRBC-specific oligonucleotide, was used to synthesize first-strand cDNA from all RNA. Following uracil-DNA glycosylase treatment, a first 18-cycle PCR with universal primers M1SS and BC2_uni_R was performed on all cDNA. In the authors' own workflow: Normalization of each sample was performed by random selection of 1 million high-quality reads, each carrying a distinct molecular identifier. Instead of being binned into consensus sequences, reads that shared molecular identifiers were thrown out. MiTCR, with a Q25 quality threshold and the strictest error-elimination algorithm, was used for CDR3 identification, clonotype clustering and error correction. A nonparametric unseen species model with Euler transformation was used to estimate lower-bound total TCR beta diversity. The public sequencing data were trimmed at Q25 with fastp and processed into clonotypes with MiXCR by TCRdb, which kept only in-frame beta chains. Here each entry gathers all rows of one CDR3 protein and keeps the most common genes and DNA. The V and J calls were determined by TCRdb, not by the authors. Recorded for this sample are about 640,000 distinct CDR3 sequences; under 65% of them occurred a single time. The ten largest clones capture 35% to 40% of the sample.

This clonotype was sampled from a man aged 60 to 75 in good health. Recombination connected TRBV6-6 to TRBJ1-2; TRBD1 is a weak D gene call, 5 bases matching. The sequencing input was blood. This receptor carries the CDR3 CASSYQGETNYGYTF. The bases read TGTGCCAGCAGTTACCAGGGTGAGACTAACTATGGCTACACCTTC.